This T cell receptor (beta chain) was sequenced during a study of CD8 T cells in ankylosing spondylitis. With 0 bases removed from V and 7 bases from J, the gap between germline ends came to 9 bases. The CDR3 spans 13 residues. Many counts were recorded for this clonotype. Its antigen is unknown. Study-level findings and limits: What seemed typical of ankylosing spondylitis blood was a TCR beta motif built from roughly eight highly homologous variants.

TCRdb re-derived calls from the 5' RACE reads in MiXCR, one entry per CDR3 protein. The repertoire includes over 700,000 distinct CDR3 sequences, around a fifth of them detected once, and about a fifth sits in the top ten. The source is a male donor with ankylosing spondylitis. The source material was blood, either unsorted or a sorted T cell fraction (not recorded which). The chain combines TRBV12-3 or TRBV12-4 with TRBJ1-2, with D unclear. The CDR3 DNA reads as TGTGCCAGCAGTTTAGCCCTAGTCAGTGGCTACACCTTC. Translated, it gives CASSLALVSGYTF.